This entry is about one T cell receptor beta chain. Its antigen is unknown. The sample is drawn from a study of T cell responses to AZD1222 COVID-19 vaccine. Overall study findings and caveats: There were repertoire samples only from the period after the peak T cell response.

Clones were sequenced by immunoSEQ multiplex PCR, and TCRdb holds only the in-frame ones, with some missing. Among approximately 150,000 clones listed, about 91% were seen once. Analysis merged second doses at about 4 or about 12 weeks. The CDR3 is 15 residues long. Germline V gene sequence: CDR1 SEHNR, CDR2 FQNEAQ (reference sequence). V shed 5 bases and J 4 bases; nucleotides not matched to a gene: 8. Specimen: peripheral blood, collected 28 days after the second AZD1222 dose. V gene TRBV7-9 combines with J gene TRBJ2-5; 9 bases are shared with TRBD2. This clonotype was obtained from an adult who received the AZD1222 COVID-19 vaccine. The CDR3 sequence: CASSTGLAGRETQYF. The CDR3 DNA follows: TGTGCCAGCAGCACGGGACTAGCAGGTAGAGAGACCCAGTACTTC.